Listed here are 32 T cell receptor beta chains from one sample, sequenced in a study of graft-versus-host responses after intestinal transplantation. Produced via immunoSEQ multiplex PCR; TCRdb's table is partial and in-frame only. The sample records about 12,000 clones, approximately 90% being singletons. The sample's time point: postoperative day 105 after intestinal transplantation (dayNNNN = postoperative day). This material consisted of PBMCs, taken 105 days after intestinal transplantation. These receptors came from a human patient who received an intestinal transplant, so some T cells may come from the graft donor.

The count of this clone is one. The CDR3 loop reads CASSFRAGISNQPQHF. The CDR3 DNA reads TGCGCCAGCAGCTTTCGGGCAGGGATTAGCAATCAGCCCCAGCATTTT. The chain has TRBV4-1 and TRBJ1-5; tentatively, D is TRBD1 (5 bases). The V end was cut by 5 bases, the J end by 0 bases, with 14 bases between. CDR3 length: 16 residues. Germline assignment: CDR1 MGHRA and CDR2 YSYEKL.

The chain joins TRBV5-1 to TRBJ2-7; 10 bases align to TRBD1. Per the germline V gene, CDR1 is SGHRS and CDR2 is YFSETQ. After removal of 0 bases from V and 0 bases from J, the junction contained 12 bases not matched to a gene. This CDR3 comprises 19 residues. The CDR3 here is CASSLGGQGTRPASYEQYF. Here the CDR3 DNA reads TGCGCCAGCAGCTTGGGGGGACAGGGGACGCGCCCGGCCTCCTACGAGCAGTACTTC.

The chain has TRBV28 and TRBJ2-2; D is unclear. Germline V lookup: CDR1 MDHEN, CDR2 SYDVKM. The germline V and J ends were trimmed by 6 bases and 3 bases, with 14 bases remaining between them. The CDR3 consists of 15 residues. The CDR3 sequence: CASSPTQRHTGELFF. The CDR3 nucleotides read TGTGCCAGCAGCCCGACGCAACGCCACACCGGGGAGCTGTTTTTT.

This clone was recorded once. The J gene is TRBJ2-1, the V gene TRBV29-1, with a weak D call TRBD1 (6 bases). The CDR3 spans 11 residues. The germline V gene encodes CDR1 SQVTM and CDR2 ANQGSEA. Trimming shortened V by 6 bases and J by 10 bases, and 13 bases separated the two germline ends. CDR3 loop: CSVDSSWEQFF. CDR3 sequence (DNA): TGCAGCGTGGACAGTTCGTGGGAGCAGTTCTTC.

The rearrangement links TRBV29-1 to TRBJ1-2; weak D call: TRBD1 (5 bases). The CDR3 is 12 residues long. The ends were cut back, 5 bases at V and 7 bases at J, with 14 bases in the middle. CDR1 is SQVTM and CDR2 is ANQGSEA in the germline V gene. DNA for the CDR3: TGCAGCGTTCTGGGGGGGGTTCCTGGCTACACCTTC. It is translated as CSVLGGVPGYTF.

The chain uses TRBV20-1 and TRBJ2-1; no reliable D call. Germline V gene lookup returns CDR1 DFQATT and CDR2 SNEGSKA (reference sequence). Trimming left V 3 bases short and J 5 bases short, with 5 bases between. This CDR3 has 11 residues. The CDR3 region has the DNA TGCAGTGCTAGCGAGAACAATGAGCAGTTCTTC. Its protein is CSASENNEQFF.

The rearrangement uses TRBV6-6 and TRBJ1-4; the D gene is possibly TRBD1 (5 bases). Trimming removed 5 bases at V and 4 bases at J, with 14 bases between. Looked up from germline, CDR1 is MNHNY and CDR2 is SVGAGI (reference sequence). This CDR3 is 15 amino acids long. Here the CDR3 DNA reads TGTGCCAGCAGTAACGGGGGGGGGATTAATGAAAAACTGTTTTTT. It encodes CASSNGGGINEKLFF.

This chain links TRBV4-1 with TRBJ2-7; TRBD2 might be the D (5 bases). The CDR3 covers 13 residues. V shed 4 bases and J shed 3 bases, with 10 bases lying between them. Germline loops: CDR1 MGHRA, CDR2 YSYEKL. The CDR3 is CASSPPGSYEQYF. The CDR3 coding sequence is TGCGCCAGCAGCCCCCCGGGAAGCTACGAGCAGTACTTC.

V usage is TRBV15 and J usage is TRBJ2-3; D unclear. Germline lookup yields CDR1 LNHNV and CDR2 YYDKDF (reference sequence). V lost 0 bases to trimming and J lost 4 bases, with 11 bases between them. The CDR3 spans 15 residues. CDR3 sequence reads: CATSRDLSGPDTQYF. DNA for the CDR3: TGTGCCACCAGCAGAGATCTGTCTGGTCCAGATACGCAGTATTTT.

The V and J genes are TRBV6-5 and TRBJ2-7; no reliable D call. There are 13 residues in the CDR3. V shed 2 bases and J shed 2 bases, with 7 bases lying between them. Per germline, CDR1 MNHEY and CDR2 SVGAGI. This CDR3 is CASSYLATYEQYF. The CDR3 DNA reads TGTGCCAGCAGTTACCTGGCTACCTACGAGCAGTACTTC.

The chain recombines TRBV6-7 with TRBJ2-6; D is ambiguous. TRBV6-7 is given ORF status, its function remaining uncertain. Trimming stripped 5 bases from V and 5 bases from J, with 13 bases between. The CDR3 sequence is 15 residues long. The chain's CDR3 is CASSHLQSRANVLTF. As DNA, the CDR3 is TGTGCCAGCAGTCATTTACAAAGTCGGGCCAACGTCCTGACTTTC.

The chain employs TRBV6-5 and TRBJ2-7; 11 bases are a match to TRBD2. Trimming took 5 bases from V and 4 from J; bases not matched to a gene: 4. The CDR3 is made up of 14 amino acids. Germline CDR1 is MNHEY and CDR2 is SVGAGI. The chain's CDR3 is CASSPGTSGYEQYF. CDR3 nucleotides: TGTGCCAGCAGTCCCGGGACTAGCGGATACGAGCAGTACTTC.

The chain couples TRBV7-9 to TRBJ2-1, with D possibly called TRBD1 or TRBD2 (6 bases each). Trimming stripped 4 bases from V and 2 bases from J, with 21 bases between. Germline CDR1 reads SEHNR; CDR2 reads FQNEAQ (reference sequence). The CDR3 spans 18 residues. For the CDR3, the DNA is TGTGCCAGCAGCTACGAGGGGGGCCTAGCGCCTCCCTACAATGAGCAGTTCTTC. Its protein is CASSYEGGLAPPYNEQFF.

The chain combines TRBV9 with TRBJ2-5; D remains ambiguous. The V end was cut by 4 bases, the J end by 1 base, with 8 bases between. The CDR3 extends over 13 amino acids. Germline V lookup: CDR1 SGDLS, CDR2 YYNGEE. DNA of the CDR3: TGTGCCAGCAGCATAGGGATCCAAGAGACCCAGTACTTC. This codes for CASSIGIQETQYF.

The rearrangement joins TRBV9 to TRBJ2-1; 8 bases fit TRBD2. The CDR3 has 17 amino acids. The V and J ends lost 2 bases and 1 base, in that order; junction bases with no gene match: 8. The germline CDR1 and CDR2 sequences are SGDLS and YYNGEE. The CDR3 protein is CASSVAPGLESYNEQFF. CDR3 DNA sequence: TGTGCCAGCAGCGTCGCCCCGGGACTAGAGTCCTACAATGAGCAGTTCTTC.

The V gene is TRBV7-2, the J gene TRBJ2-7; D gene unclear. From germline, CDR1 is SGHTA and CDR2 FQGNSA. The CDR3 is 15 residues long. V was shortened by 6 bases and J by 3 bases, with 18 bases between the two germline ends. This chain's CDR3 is CASRPERSLGYEQYF. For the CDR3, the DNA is TGTGCCAGCAGACCTGAGAGGAGTTTGGGCTACGAGCAGTACTTC.

In DNA, the CDR3 is TGTGCCAGCAGCAGGGGGTACGGGGAGCTGTTTTTT. Translating gives CASSRGYGELFF. This sequence joins TRBV7-3 and TRBJ2-2, with a tentative D call TRBD1 (6 bases). CDR3 length equals 12 residues. V was pared by 5 bases and J by 7 bases, with 8 bases between. Germline values: CDR1 SGHTA, CDR2 FQGTGA.

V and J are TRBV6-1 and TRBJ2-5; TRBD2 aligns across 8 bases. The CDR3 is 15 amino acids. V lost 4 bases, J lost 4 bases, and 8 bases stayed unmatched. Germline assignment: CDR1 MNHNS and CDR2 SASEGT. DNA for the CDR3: TGTGCCAGCAGTGCCGATTCCGGGGGGGCAGAGACCCAGTACTTC. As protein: CASSADSGGAETQYF.

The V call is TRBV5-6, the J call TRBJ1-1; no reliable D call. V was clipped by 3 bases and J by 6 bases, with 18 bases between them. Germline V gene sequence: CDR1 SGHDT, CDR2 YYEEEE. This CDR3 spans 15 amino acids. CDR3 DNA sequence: TGTGCCAGCAGCTCCCCGTCCCACAATGTTCCTGAAGCTTTCTTT. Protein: CASSSPSHNVPEAFF.

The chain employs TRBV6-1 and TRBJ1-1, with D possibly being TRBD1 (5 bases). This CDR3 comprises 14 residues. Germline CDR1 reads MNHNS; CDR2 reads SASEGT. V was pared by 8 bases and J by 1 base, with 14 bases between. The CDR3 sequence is CASSWGEANTEAFF. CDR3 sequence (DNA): TGTGCCAGCTCCTGGGGGGAGGCGAACACTGAAGCTTTCTTT.

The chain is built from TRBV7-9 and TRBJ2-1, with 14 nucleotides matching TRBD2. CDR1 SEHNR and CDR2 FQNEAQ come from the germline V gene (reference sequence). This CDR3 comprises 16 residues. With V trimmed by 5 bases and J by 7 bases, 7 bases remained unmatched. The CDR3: CASSRLAGGPRNEQFF. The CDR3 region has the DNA TGTGCCAGCAGCCGACTAGCGGGAGGGCCTAGGAATGAGCAGTTCTTC. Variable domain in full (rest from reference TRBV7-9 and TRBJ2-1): DTGVSQNPRHKITKRGQNVTFRCDPISEHNRLYWYRQTLGQGPEFLTYFQNEAQLEKSRLLSDRFSAERPKGSFSTLEIQRTEQGDSAMYLCASSRLAGGPRNEQFFGPGTRLTVL.

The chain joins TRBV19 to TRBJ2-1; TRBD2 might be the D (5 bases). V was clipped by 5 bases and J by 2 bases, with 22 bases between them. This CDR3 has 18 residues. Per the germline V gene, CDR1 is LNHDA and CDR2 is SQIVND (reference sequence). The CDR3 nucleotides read TGTGCCAGTAGTCCCCACTTGTTGGGAGAACTAACCTACAATGAGCAGTTCTTC. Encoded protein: CASSPHLLGELTYNEQFF.

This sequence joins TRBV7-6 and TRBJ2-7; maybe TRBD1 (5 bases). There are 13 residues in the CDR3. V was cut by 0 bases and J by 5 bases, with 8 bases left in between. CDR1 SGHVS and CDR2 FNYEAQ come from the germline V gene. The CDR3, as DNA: TGTGCCAGCAGCTTAGCGGGGCCCAACGAGCAGTACTTC. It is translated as CASSLAGPNEQYF.

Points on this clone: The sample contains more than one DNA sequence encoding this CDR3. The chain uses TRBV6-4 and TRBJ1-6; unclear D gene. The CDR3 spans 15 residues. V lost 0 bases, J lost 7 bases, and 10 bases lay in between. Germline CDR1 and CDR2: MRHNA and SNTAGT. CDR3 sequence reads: CASSDSTGGNSPLHF. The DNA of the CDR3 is TGTGCCAGCAGTGACTCGACGGGAGGGAATTCACCCCTCCACTTT.

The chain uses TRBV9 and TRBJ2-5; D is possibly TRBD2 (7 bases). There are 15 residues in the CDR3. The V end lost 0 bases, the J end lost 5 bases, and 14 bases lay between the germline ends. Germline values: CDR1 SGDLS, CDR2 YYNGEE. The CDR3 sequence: CASSVAGGERETQYF. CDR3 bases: TGTGCCAGCAGCGTAGCGGGGGGCGAGCGGGAGACCCAGTACTTC.

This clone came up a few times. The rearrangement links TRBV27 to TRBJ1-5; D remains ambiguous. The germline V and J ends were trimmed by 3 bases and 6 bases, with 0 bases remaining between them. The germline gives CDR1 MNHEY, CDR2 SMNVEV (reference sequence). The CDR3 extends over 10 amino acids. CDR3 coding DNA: TGTGCCAGCAGTTTTCAGCCCCAGCATTTT. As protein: CASSFQPQHF.

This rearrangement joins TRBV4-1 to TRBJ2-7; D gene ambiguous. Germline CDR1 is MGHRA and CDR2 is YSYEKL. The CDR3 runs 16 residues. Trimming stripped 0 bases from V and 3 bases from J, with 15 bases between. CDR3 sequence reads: CASSQEGRVGIYEQYF. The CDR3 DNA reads TGCGCCAGCAGCCAAGAGGGTCGGGTAGGGATCTACGAGCAGTACTTC.

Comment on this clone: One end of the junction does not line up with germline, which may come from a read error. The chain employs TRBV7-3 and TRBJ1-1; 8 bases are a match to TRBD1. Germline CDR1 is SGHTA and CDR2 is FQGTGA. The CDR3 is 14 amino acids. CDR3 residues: CASSVTGGNTEAFF. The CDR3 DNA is TGTGCCAGCAGCGTAACAGGGGGGAACACTGAAGCTTTCTTT.

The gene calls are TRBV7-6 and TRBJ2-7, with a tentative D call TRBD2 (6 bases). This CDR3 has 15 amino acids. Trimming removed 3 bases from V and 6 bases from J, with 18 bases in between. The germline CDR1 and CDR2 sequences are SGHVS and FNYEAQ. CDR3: CASSLGVGLGGEQYF. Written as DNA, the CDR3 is TGTGCCAGCAGCTTGGGGGTAGGACTCGGGGGCGAGCAGTACTTC.

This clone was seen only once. CDR3 sequence reads: CASSSMPGIDEKLFF. The CDR3 bases are TGCGCCAGCAGCTCAATGCCGGGAATTGATGAAAAACTGTTTTTT. The gene calls are TRBV5-1 and TRBJ1-4; D is unresolved. The V gene lost 3 bases and the J gene lost 6 bases, with 15 bases spanning the gap. The CDR3 consists of 15 residues. Germline V CDR1 and CDR2: SGHRS, YFSETQ.

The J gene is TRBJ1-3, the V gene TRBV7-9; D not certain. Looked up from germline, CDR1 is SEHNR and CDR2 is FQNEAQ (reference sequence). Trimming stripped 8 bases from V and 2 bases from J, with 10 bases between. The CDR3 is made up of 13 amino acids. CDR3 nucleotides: TGTGCCAGCCTGGGTGGGACTGGAAACACCATATATTTT. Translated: CASLGGTGNTIYF.

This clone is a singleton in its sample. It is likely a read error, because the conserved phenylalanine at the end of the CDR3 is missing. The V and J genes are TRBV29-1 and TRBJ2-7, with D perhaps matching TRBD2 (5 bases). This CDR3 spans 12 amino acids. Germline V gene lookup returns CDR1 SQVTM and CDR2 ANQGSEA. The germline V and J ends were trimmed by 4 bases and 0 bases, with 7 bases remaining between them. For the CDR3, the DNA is TGCAGCGTTGTGGACTTCTCCTACGAGCAGTACCTC. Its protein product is CSVVDFSYEQYL.